Listed here is a single TCR beta chain. The antigen is unknown. Using immunoSEQ multiplex PCR, the repertoire was profiled, and TCRdb retains in-frame clones only, with some absent. Of some 130,000 clones in the sample, 70% to 90% were seen once. The data originate from a study of T cell responses to AZD1222 COVID-19 vaccine. Overall study findings and caveats: Spike regions recognized by vaccine-associated CD4 TCRs spanned the protein, led by 160-218 and 743-854. Nearly half of spike-specific TCRs reportedly target variant regions that are unmutated in the B.1.351 and B.1.1.7 variants.

The length of the CDR3 is 13 residues. Per the germline V gene, CDR1 is SGHTA and CDR2 is FQGTGA. V shed 3 bases and J shed 10 bases, with 10 bases lying between them. The chain links TRBV7-3 to TRBJ1-6; possible D gene TRBD1, 5 bases. The receptor comes from an adult in good health. Source: peripheral blood, taken on day 0 of AZD1222 vaccination. For the CDR3, the DNA is TGTGCCAGCAGCTTCGGGGGAGGGTCACCCCTCCACTTT. This gives the protein CASSFGGGSPLHF.